These 20 T cell receptor beta chains share one sample of origin, sequenced in a study of Graves' ophthalmopathy and Graves' hyperthyroidism. The study amplified TCR beta CDR3 regions using RNA transcripts. Investigators did first-round RT-PCR with HTBI primers, then second-round multiplex PCR. MiXCR was run by TCRdb on the multiplex PCR reads, yielding one entry per CDR3 protein. Of 600,000 to 700,000 distinct CDR3 sequences in the sample, 35% to 45% were seen once. Material: peripheral blood. These receptors were obtained from an adult man with Graves' ophthalmopathy.

This clonotype has a handful of counts. CDR3 sequence reads: CSAREGGPGNQPQHF. CDR3 nucleotide sequence: TGCAGTGCTAGAGAGGGGGGGCCTGGCAATCAGCCCCAGCATTTT. This chain links TRBV20-1 with TRBJ1-5; possible D gene TRBD1, 6 bases. This CDR3 is built from 15 residues. Germline CDR1 reads DFQATT; CDR2 reads SNEGSKA (reference sequence). V lost 0 bases to trimming and J lost 2 bases, with 11 bases between them.

There are many counts of this clonotype. V is TRBV10-2 and J is TRBJ1-5; 8 bases are a match to TRBD1. This CDR3 comprises 14 residues. V shed 2 bases and J 6 bases; nucleotides not matched to a gene: 3. CDR1 and CDR2 (germline): WSHSY, SAAADI. The CDR3 sequence: CASSELQGGQPQHF. The CDR3 DNA follows: TGCGCCAGCAGTGAGCTACAGGGGGGTCAGCCCCAGCATTTT.

Remarks on this clonotype: This may come from a read error, since a much larger clone is one base off. The chain combines TRBV4-1 with TRBJ2-6, with D perhaps TRBD1 (5 bases). This CDR3 has 16 residues. Per the germline V gene, CDR1 is MGHRA and CDR2 is YSYEKL. CDR3 DNA: TGCGCCAGCAGCCAAGATAGAAGGTCTGGGGCCAACGTCCCGACTTTC. Translating gives CASSQDRRSGANVPTF.

Points on this clonotype: Since no conserved phenylalanine or tryptophan closes the CDR3, a read error is the likely cause. The chain uses TRBV7-4 and TRBJ2-7, with D perhaps TRBD1 (5 bases). This CDR3 contains 12 residues. V lost 6 bases, J lost 7 bases, and 13 bases lay in between. CDR1 and CDR2 (germline): SGHVT, SQSDAQ. The CDR3 DNA reads as TGTGCCAGCAGACGGACAAGCTCGGAGCAGTACCTC. It translates to CASRRTSSEQYL.

This clonotype was seen once. J is TRBJ2-7 and V is TRBV12-3 or TRBV12-4, with D unclear. Trimming left V 4 bases short and J 2 bases short, with 9 bases between. This CDR3 is 13 amino acids long. CDR3 in DNA: TGTGCCAGCAGTTACGGAAAAACCTACGAGCAGTACTTC. Its translation: CASSYGKTYEQYF.

This clonotype was observed a few times. Since a much larger clone is just one base distant, this may be a read error. J is TRBJ1-5 and V is TRBV27; D unclear. Germline V gene data show CDR1 as MNHEY and CDR2 as SMNVEV (reference sequence). The ends were cut back, 3 bases at V and 2 bases at J, with 5 bases in the middle. There are 13 residues in the CDR3. In DNA, the CDR3 is TGTGCCAGCAGTTTTCGGCGCAATCAGCCCCAGCATTTT. Protein product: CASSFRRNQPQHF.

This clonotype appeared many times. V and J are TRBV9 and TRBJ1-2; unclear D gene. The CDR3 covers 13 residues. The V and J ends lost 4 bases and 6 bases respectively, with 13 bases between them. Germline assignment: CDR1 SGDLS and CDR2 YYNGEE. In DNA, the CDR3 is TGTGCCAGCAGCCGACGAGGAGTCCATGGCTACACCTTC. Encoded protein: CASSRRGVHGYTF.

On this clonotype: At one boundary the junction diverges from the germline segment, which might be a read error. V is TRBV24-1 and J is TRBJ2-2, with 9 bases identical to TRBD2. Germline V gene lookup returns CDR1 KGHDR and CDR2 SFDVKD. The CDR3 extends over 15 amino acids. The DNA of the CDR3 is TGTGCCAGCAGTGATGGGACTAGCAACACCGGGGAGCTGTTTTTT. Translated, it gives CASSDGTSNTGELFF.

The chain links TRBV10-2 to TRBJ1-6; D ambiguous. The germline gives CDR1 WSHSY, CDR2 SAAADI. V gave up 2 bases and J gave up 10 bases, with 6 bases separating them. This CDR3 contains 12 residues. CDR3 in amino acids: CASSEGESPLHF. The CDR3, as DNA: TGCGCCAGCAGTGAGGGGGAGTCACCCCTCCACTTT.

The V gene is TRBV12-3 or TRBV12-4, the J gene TRBJ1-3, with D unclear. With 8 bases removed from V and 1 base from J, the gap between germline ends came to 15 bases. This CDR3 spans 15 amino acids. The CDR3 DNA follows: TGTGCCAGCGCCCATTTCCGGGCTTCTGGAAACACCATATATTTT. Translating it yields CASAHFRASGNTIYF.

This clonotype appeared many times. In DNA, the CDR3 is TGTGCCAGCAGCCCCCCGGCAAGTACAAGCTCCTACGAGCAGTACTTC. This encodes CASSPPASTSSYEQYF. The chain has TRBV7-9 and TRBJ2-7, with D hard to call. Trimming shortened V by 5 bases and J by 0 bases, and 17 bases separated the two germline ends. The germline V gene encodes CDR1 SEHNR and CDR2 FQNEAQ (reference sequence). This CDR3 is 16 amino acids long. Combining the CDR3 with reference TRBV7-9 and TRBJ2-7 gives the whole variable domain DTGVSQNPRHKITKRGQNVTFRCDPISEHNRLYWYRQTLGQGPEFLTYFQNEAQLEKSRLLSDRFSAERPKGSFSTLEIQRTEQGDSAMYLCASSPPASTSSYEQYFGPGTRLTVT.

Note on this clonotype: A read error may account for a junction end that differs from germline. The rearrangement links TRBV25-1 to TRBJ1-2; the D is unclear. The CDR3 is made up of 14 amino acids. Germline lookup yields CDR1 MGHDK and CDR2 SYGVNS. The chain's CDR3 is CASSQDTDIYGYIF. In DNA form, the CDR3 reads TGTGCCAGCAGCCAAGACACGGATATCTATGGCTACATCTTC.

The CDR3, as DNA: TGTGCCAGCAGCTTGCAGGCGGTAGGGAGCAATCAGCCCCAGCATTTT. Translating gives CASSLQAVGSNQPQHF. The rearrangement joins TRBV5-5 to TRBJ1-5, with D uncertain. The CDR3 extends over 16 amino acids. Trimming took off 1 base at V and 1 base at J, with 12 bases between the two ends. CDR1 is SGHKS and CDR2 is YYEKEE in the germline V gene (reference sequence).

Of note for this clonotype: A much larger clone is a single base away; this may be a read error. The J gene is TRBJ2-5, the V gene TRBV5-1, with D unresolved. V was cut by 3 bases and J by 2 bases, with 14 bases left in between. The CDR3 is made up of 15 amino acids. In germline, CDR1 is SGHRS, CDR2 YFSETQ. CDR3 bases: TGCGCCAGCAGCTCGTCGGTCCGGAGACAAGAGACCCAGTACTTC. Its translation: CASSSSVRRQETQYF.

The chain joins TRBV29-1 to TRBJ2-7; perhaps TRBD1 as D (6 bases). Per the germline V gene, CDR1 is SQVTM and CDR2 is ANQGSEA. The CDR3 is 12 residues long. V was trimmed by 8 bases and J by 3 bases, leaving 14 bases between them. The CDR3 nucleotides are TGCAGCAGTCACAGGGCAAACTACGAGCAGTACTTC. Translated: CSSHRANYEQYF.

This clonotype has ten or more counts. This sequence joins TRBV7-2 and TRBJ2-7; D unresolved. Germline CDR1 is SGHTA and CDR2 is FQGNSA. This CDR3 spans 16 amino acids. The germline V and J ends were trimmed by 1 base and 1 base, with 14 bases remaining between them. The CDR3 loop reads CASSLDSQAGSYEQYF. CDR3 sequence (DNA): TGTGCCAGCAGCTTAGATAGCCAGGCTGGATCCTACGAGCAGTACTTC.

The table lists this clonotype with many counts. The rearrangement uses TRBV9 and TRBJ2-5; D is uncertain. The germline V gene has CDR1 SGDLS and CDR2 YYNGEE. V lost 3 bases and J lost 5, with 14 bases in between. The CDR3 loop spans 14 amino acids. As DNA, the CDR3 is TGTGCCAGCAGCGCCGCCCGTGTGGGGGAGACCCAGTACTTC. Its translation: CASSAARVGETQYF.

This clonotype was seen ten or more times. This chain uses TRBV12-3 or TRBV12-4 with TRBJ2-7; D tentatively reads TRBD1 or TRBD2 (5 bases each). Deletions cut 5 bases from V and 9 bases from J, with 14 bases between. The CDR3 runs to 12 residues. The CDR3: CASSRGTVGQYF. CDR3 bases: TGTGCCAGCAGTCGAGGGACGGTTGGGCAGTACTTC.

The chain employs TRBV7-2 and TRBJ2-1; 9 nucleotides match TRBD2. The V gene end was trimmed by 4 bases and the J gene end by 6 bases; junction bases not matched to a gene: 13. The CDR3 consists of 17 residues. Germline V CDR1 and CDR2: SGHTA, FQGNSA. In DNA, the CDR3 is TGTGCCAGCAGCTACACTAGCGGGCGGGGGGGCCCCAATGAGCAGTTCTTC. Translation gives CASSYTSGRGGPNEQFF.

This clonotype was counted only a few times. The genes are TRBV6-5 and TRBJ1-5, with 7 positions matching TRBD1. This CDR3 is 16 amino acids long. Germline loops: CDR1 MNHEY, CDR2 SVGAGI. The V and J ends lost 5 bases and 4 bases, in that order; junction bases with no gene match: 11. CDR3 region: CASSEMNRGGNQPQHF. The CDR3 DNA reads TGTGCCAGCAGTGAAATGAACAGGGGCGGGAATCAGCCCCAGCATTTT.